One and the same sample provided the 3 T cell receptor beta chains below, sequenced in a study of shared clonotypes between healthy human individuals. The assay was immunoSEQ multiplex PCR, and TCRdb's table has in-frame clones only and misses some. The data show 600,000 to 750,000 clones, with about two thirds seen just once and around 2% held by the top ten. The material sequenced was memory CD4+ T cells sorted from blood. Noted subset: CD45RA-negative fraction. These receptors all come from a woman in her 30s in good health.

The V and J genes are TRBV2 and TRBJ2-3; D might be TRBD1 or TRBD2, each matching 6 bases. The CDR3 runs 14 residues. Germline CDR1 reads SNHLY; CDR2 reads FYNNEI. Trimming cost V 6 bases and J 5 bases, with 15 bases left between them. The CDR3 DNA reads TGTGCCAGCAGACTACAGGGAGCGGGAGATACGCAGTATTTT. Amino acid sequence: CASRLQGAGDTQYF.

This clone was found once. The chain uses TRBV19 and TRBJ2-7, with a possible D match to TRBD1 (6 bases). V lost 5 bases, J lost 0 bases, and 8 bases lay in between. The CDR3 has 13 residues. CDR1 is LNHDA, CDR2 SQIVND, per germline (reference sequence). The CDR3 loop reads CASSSDSSYEQYF. The CDR3 nucleotides read TGTGCCAGTAGTTCGGACAGCTCCTACGAGCAGTACTTC. Variable domain in full (rest from reference TRBV19 and TRBJ2-7): DGGITQSPKYLFRKEGQNVTLSCEQNLNHDAMYWYRQDPGQGLRLIYYSQIVNDFQKGDIAEGYSVSREKKESFPLTVTSAQKNPTAFYLCASSSDSSYEQYFGPGTRLTVT.

The chain carries TRBV6-6 and TRBJ2-3, with 7 bases that match TRBD2. With 1 base clipped from V and 4 bases from J, the junction kept 5 bases outside the gene matches. Germline assignment: CDR1 MNHNY and CDR2 SVGAGI (reference sequence). The CDR3 runs 15 residues. Here the CDR3 reads CASSYFAGEADTQYF. CDR3 DNA sequence: TGTGCCAGCAGTTACTTTGCGGGAGAGGCAGATACGCAGTATTTT.